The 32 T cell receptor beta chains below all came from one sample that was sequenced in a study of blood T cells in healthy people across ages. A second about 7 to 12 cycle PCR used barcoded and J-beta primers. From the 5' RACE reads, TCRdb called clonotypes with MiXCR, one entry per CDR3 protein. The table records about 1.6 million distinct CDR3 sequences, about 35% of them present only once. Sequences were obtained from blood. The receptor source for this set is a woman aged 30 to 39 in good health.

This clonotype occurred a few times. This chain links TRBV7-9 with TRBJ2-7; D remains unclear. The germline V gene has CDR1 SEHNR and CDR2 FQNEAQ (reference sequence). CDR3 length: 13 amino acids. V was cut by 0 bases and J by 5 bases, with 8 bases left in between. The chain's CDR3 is CASSLAPLHEQYF. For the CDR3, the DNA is TGTGCCAGCAGCTTAGCCCCCCTACACGAGCAGTACTTC.

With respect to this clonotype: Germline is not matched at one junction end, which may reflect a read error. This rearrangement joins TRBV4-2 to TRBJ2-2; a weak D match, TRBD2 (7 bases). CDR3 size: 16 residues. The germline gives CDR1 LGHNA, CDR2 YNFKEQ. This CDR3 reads CASSQDGRGGTGERFF. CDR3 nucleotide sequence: TGTGCCAGCAGCCAAGATGGCCGCGGGGGCACCGGGGAGCGGTTTTTT.

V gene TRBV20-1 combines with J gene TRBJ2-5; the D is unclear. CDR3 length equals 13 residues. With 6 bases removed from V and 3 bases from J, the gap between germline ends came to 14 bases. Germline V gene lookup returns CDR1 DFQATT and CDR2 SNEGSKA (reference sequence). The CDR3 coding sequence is TGCAGTGCCAGACCATCCGGAGAAGAGACCCAGTACTTC. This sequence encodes CSARPSGEETQYF.

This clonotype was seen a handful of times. The CDR3 here is CASGLGLAGNTGELFF. CDR3 nucleotide sequence: TGCGCCAGCGGTCTAGGACTAGCCGGCAATACCGGGGAGCTGTTTTTT. This chain connects TRBV5-1 to TRBJ2-2; 8 positions agree with TRBD2. Germline V gene sequence: CDR1 SGHRS, CDR2 YFSETQ. The CDR3 totals 16 residues. Unmatched junction bases numbered 13, after V lost 7 bases and J lost 5 bases.

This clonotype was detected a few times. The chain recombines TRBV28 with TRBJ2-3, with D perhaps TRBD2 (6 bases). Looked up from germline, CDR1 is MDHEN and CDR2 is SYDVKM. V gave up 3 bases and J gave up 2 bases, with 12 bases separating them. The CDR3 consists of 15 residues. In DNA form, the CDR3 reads TGTGCCAGCAGTTTGGGGGGAATTAACACAGATACGCAGTATTTT. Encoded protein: CASSLGGINTDTQYF.

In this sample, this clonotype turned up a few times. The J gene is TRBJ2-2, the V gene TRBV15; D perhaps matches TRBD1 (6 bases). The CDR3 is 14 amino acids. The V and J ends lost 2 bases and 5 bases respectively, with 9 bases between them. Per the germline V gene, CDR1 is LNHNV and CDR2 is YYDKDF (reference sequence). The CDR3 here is CATSRTGWTGELFF. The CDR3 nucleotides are TGTGCCACCAGCAGAACAGGGTGGACCGGGGAGCTGTTTTTT.

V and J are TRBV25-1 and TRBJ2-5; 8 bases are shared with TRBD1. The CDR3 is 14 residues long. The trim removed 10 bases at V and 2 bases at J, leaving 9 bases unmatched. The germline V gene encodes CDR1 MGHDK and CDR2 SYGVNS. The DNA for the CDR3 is TGTGCCAACACGGACAGGGCCCTTCAAGAGACCCAGTACTTC. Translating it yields CANTDRALQETQYF.

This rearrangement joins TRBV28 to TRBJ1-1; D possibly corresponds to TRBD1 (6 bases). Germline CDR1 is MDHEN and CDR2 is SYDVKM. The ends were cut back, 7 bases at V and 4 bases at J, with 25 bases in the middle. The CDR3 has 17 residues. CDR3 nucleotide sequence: TGTGCCAGCAAAGAGGGGGGGGCGATTCCGGGGTTCACTGAAGCTTTCTTT. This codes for CASKEGGAIPGFTEAFF. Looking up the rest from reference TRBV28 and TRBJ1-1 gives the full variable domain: DVKVTQSSRYLVKRTGEKVFLECVQDMDHENMFWYRQDPGLGLRLIYFSYDVKMKEKGDIPEGYSVSREKKERFSLILESASTNQTSMYLCASKEGGAIPGFTEAFFGQGTRLTVV.

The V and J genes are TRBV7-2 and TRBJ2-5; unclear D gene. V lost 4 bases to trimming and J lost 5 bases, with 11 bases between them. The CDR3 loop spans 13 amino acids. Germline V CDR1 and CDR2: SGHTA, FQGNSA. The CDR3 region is CASSWSLQETQYF. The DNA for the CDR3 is TGTGCCAGCAGCTGGTCACTTCAGGAGACCCAGTACTTC.

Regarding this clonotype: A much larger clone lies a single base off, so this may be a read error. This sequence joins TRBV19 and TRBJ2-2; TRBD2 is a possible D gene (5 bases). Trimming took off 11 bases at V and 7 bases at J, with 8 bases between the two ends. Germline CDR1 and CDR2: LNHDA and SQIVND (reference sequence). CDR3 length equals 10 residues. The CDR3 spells CAGRDGELFF. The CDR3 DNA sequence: TGTGCCGGTCGGGACGGGGAGCTGTTTTTT.

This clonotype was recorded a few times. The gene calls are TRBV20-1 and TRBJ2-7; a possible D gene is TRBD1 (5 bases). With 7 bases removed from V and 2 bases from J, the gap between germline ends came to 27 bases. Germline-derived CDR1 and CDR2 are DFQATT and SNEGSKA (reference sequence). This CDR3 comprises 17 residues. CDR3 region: CSGNGPLSQGHTYEQYF. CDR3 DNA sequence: TGCAGTGGGAATGGGCCACTTTCGCAGGGCCACACCTACGAGCAGTACTTC.

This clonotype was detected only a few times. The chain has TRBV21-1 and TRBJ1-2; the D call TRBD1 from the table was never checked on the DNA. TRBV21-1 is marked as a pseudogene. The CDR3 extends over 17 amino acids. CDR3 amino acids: CASSTAIGPGQGYGYTF. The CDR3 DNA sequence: TGTGCCAGCAGTACAGCGATCGGGCCGGGACAGGGATATGGCTACACCTTC.

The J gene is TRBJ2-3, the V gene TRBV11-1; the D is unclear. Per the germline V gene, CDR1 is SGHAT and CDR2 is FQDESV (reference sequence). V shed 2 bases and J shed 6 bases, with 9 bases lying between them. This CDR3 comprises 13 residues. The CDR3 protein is CASSLSPLDTQYF. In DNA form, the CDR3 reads TGTGCCAGCAGCTTATCCCCCCTGGATACGCAGTATTTT.

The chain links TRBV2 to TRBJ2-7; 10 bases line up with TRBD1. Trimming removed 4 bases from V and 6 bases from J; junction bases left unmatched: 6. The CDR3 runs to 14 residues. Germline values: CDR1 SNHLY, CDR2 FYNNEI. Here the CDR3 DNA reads TGTGCCAGCAGTGGGGACAGGGGTTCGGGCGAGCAGTACTTC. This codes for CASSGDRGSGEQYF.

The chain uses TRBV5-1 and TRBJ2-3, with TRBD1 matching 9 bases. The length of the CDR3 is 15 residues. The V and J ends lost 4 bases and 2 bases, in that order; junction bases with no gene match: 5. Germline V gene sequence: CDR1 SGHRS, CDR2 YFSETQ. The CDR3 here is CASSPWTGDTDTQYF. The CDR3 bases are TGCGCCAGCAGCCCTTGGACAGGGGACACAGATACGCAGTATTTT.

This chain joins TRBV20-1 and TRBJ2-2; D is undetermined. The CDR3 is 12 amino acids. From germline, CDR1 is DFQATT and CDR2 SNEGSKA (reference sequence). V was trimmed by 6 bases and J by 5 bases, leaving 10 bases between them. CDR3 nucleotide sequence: TGCAGTGCCTCTAAACAGACCGGGGAGCTGTTTTTT. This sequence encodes CSASKQTGELFF.

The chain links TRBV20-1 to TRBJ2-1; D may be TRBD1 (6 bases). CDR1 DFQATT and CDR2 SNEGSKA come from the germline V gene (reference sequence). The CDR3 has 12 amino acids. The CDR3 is CRARDRLDEQFF. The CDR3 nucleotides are TGCAGGGCCAGAGACAGGCTCGATGAGCAGTTCTTC.

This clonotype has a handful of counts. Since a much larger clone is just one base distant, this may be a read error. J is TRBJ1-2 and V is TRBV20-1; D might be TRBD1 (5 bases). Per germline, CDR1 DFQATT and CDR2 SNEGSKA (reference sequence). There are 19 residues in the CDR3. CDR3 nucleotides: TGCAGTGCTAGAGTCGGCAGGGAAAAATATGCCATCAGTAACTATGGCTGCACCTTC. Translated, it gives CSARVGREKYAISNYGCTF.

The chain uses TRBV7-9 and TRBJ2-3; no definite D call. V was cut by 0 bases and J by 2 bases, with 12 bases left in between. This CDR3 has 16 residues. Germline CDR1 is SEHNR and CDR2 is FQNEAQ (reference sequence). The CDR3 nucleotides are TGTGCCAGCAGCTTAGCGTGGCAGGATACCACAGATACGCAGTATTTT. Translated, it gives CASSLAWQDTTDTQYF.

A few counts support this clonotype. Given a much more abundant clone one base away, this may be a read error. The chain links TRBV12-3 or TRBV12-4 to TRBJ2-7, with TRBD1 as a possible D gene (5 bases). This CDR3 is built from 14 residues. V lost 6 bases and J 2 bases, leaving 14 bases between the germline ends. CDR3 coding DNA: TGTGCCAGCAGGTTGCAGGGCATTACCTACGAGCAGTACTTC. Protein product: CASRLQGITYEQYF.

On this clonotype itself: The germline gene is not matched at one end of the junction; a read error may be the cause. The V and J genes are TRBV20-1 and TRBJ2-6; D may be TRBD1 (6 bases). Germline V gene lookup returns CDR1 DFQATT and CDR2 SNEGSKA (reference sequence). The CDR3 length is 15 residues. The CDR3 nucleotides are TGCAGTGCTAGCTCAGGGGTCTCTGGGGCCAACGTCCGGACTTTC. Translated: CSASSGVSGANVRTF.

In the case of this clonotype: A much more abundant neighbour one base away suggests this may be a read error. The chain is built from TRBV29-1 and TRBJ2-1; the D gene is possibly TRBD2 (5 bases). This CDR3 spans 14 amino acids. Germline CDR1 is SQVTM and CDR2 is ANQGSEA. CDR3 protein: CSVRTEDSYNAQFF. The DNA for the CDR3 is TGCAGCGTGAGGACTGAGGATTCCTACAATGCGCAGTTCTTC.

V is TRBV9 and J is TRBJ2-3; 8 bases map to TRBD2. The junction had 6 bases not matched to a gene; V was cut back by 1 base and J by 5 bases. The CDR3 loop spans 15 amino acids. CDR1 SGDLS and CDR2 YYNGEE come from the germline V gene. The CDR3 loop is CASSVSVAGRDTQYF. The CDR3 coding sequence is TGTGCCAGCAGCGTAAGTGTAGCGGGGAGAGATACGCAGTATTTT.

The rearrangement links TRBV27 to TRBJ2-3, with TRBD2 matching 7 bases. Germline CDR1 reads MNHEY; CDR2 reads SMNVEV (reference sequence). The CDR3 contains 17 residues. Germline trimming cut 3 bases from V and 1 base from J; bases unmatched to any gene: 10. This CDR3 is CASSFGFRDYGTDTQYF. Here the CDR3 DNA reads TGTGCCAGCAGTTTCGGTTTTAGGGACTACGGCACAGATACGCAGTATTTT.

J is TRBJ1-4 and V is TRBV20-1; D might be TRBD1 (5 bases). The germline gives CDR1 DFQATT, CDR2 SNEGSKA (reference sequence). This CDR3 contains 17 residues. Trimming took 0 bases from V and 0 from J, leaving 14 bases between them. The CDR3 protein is CSAREGKGRATNEKLFF. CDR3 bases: TGCAGTGCTAGAGAGGGAAAGGGGCGGGCAACTAATGAAAAACTGTTTTTT.

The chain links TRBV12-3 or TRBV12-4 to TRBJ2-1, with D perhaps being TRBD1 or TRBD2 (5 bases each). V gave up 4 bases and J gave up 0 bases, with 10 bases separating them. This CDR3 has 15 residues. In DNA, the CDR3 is TGTGCCAGCAGTTGGGACCCGAGCTCCTACAATGAGCAGTTCTTC. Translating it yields CASSWDPSSYNEQFF.

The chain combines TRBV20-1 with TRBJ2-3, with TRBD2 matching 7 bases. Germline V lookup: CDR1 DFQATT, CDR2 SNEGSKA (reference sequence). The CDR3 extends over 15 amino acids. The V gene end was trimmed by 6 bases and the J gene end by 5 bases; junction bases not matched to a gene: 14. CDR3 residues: CSAEPFQGLQDTQYF. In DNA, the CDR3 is TGCAGTGCCGAACCATTCCAGGGACTACAAGATACGCAGTATTTT.

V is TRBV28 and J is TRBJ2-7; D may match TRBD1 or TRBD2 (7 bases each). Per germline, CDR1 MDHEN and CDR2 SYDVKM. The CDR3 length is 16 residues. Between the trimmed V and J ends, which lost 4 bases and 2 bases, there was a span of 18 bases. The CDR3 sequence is CASSSFRGGPTYEQYF. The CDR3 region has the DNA TGTGCCAGCAGTTCCTTCAGGGGGGGCCCAACCTACGAGCAGTACTTC.

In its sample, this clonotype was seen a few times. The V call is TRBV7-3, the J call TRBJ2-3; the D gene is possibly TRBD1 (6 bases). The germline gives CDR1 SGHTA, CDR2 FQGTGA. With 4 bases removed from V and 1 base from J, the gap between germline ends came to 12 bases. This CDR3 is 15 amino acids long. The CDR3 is CASSSHRVGTDTQYF. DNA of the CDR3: TGTGCCAGCAGCTCCCACAGGGTCGGCACAGATACGCAGTATTTT. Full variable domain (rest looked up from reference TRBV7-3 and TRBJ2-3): GAGVSQTPSNKVTEKGKYVELRCDPISGHTALYWYRQSLGQGPEFLIYFQGTGAADDSGLPNDRFFAVRPEGSVSTLKIQRTERGDSAVYLCASSSHRVGTDTQYFGPGTRLTVL.

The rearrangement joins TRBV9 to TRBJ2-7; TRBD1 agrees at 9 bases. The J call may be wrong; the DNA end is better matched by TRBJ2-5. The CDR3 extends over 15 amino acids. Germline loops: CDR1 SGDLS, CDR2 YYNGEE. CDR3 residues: CASSAPTGGGETQYF. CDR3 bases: TGTGCCAGCAGCGCCCCAACAGGGGGCGGTGAGACCCAGTACTTC.

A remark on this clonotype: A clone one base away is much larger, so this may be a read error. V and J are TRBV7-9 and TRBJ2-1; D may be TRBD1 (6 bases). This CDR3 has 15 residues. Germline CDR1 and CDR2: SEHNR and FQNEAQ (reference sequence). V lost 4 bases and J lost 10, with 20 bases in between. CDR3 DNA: TGTGCCAGCAGCTCAGCGTCTGGGGGCCCAGGCGAGCAGTTCTTC. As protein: CASSSASGGPGEQFF.

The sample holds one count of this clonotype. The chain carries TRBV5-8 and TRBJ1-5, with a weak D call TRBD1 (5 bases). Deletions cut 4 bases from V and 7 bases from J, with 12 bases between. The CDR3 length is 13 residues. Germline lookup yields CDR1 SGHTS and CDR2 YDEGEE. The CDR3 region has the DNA TGTGCCAGCAGCCGTCCGGGGGACCAGCCCCAGCATTTT. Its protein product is CASSRPGDQPQHF.